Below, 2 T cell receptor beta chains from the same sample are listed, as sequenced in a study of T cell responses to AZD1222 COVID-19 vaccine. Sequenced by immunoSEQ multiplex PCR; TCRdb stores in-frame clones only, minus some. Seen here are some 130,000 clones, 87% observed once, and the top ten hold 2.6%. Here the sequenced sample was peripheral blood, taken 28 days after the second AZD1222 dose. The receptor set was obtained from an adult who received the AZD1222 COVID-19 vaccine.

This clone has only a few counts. This CDR3 reads CASSGTGEVGYTF. The CDR3 nucleotides are TGTGCCAGCAGCGGGACAGGGGAGGTTGGCTACACCTTC. The rearrangement joins TRBV2 to TRBJ1-2, with 10 bases lining up with TRBD1. Germline V gives CDR1 SNHLY, CDR2 FYNNEI. V was clipped by 6 bases and J by 7 bases; unmatched bases: 5. The CDR3 has 13 amino acids.

The CDR3 reads CASSYSRTNTEAFF. Written as DNA, the CDR3 is TGTGCCAGCAGTTACTCGAGAACGAACACTGAAGCTTTCTTT. The chain couples TRBV6-5 to TRBJ1-1; D gene unclear. CDR3 size: 14 residues. CDR1 is MNHEY and CDR2 is SVGAGI in the germline V gene. V was cut by 0 bases and J by 1 base, with 6 bases left in between.